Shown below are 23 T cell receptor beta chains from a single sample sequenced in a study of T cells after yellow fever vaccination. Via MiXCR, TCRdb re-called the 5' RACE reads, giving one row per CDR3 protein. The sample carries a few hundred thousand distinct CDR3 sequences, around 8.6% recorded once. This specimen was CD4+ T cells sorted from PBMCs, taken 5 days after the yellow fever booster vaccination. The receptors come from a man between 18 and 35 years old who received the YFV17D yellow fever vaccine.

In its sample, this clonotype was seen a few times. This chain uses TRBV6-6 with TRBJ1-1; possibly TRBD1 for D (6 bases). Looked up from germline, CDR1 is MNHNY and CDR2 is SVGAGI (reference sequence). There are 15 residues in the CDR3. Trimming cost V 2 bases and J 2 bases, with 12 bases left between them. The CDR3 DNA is TGTGCCAGCAGTTACGCAGGGGCGAGAAACACTGAAGCTTTCTTT. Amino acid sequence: CASSYAGARNTEAFF.

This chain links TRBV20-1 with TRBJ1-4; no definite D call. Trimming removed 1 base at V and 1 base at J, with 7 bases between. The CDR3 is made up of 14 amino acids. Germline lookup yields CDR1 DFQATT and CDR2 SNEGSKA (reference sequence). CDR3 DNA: TGCAGTGCTAGAGCGGGAGGAACTAATGAAAAACTGTTTTTT. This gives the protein CSARAGGTNEKLFF.

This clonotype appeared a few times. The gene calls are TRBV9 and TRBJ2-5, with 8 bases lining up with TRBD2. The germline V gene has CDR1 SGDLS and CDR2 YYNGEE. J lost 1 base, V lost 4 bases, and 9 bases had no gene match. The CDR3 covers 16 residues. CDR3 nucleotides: TGTGCCAGCAGCTCCTCGGTAGCGGGGAGCCAAGAGACCCAGTACTTC. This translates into CASSSSVAGSQETQYF. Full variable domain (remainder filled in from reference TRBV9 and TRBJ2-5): DSGVTQTPKHLITATGQRVTLRCSPRSGDLSVYWYQQSLDQGLQFLIQYYNGEERAKGNILERFSAQQFPDLHSELNLSSLELGDSALYFCASSSSVAGSQETQYFGPGTRLLVL.

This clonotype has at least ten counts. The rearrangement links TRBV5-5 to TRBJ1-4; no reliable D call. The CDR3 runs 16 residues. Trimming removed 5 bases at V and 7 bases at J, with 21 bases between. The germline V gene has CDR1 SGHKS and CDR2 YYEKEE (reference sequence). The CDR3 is CASRRTDPNPGEKLFF. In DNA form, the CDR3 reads TGTGCCAGCAGAAGAACTGACCCTAATCCGGGTGAAAAACTGTTTTTT.

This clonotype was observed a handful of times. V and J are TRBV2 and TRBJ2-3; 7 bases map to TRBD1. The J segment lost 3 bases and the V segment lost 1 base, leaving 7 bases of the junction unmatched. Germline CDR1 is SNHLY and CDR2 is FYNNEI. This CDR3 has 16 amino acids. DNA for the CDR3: TGTGCCAGCAGTGAAGTGACAGGGATCATAACAGATACGCAGTATTTT. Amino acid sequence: CASSEVTGIITDTQYF.

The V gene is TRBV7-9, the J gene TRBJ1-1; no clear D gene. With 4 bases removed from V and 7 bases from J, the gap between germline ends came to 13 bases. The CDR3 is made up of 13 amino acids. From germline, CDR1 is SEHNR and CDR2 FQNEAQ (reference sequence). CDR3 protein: CASSSYHGSEAFF. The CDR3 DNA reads TGTGCCAGCAGCTCGTATCATGGCAGTGAAGCTTTCTTT.

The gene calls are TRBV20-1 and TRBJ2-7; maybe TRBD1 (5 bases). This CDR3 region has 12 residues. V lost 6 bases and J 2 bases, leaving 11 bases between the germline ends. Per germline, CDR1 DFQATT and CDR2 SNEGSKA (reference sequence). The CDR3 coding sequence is TGCAGTGCCAGACAGTTTACCTACGAGCAGTACTTC. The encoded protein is CSARQFTYEQYF.

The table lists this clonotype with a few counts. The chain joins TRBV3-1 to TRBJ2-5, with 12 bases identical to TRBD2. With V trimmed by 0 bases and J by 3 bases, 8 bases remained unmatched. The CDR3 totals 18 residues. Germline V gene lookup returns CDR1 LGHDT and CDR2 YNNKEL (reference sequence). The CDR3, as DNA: TGTGCCAGCAGCCAAGAGTCTCGACTAGCGGGGGTGGAAGAGACCCAGTACTTC. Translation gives CASSQESRLAGVEETQYF.

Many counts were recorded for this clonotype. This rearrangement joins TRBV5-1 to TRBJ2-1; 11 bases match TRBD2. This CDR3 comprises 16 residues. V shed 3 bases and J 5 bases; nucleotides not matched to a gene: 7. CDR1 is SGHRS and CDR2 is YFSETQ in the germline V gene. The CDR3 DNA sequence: TGCGCCAGCAGCTCAATAGCGGGGGGGCCCCACAATGAGCAGTTCTTC. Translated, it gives CASSSIAGGPHNEQFF.

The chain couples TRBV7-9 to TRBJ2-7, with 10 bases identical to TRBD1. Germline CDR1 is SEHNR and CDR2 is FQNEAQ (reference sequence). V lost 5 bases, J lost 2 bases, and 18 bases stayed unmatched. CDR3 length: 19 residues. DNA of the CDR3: TGTGCCAGCAGCCAGGGAAGGGACAGGGGACGCACAGGACCCTACGAGCAGTACGTC. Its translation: CASSQGRDRGRTGPYEQYV.

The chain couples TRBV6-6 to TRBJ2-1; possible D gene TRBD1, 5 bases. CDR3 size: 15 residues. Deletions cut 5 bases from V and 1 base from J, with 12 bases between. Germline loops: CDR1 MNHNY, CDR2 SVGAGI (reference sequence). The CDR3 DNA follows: TGTGCCAGCAGTCCGACAGATCCTTCCTACAATGAGCAGTTCTTC. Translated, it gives CASSPTDPSYNEQFF.

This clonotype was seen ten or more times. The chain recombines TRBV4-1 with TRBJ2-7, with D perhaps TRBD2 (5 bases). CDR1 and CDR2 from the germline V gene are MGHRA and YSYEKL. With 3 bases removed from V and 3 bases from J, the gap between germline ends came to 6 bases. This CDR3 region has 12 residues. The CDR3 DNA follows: TGCGCCAGCAGCCAGGACTTCTACGAGCAGTACTTC. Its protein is CASSQDFYEQYF.

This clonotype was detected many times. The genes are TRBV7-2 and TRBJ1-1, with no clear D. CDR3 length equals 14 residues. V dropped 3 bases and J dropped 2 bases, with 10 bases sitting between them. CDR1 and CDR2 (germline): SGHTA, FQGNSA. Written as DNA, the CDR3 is TGTGCCAGCAGCTTTTCTGGCGGAAACACTGAAGCTTTCTTT. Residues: CASSFSGGNTEAFF. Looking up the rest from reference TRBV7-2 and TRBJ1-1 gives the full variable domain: GAGVSQSPSNKVTEKGKDVELRCDPISGHTALYWYRQSLGQGLEFLIYFQGNSAPDKSGLPSDRFSAERTGGSVSTLTIQRTQQEDSAVYLCASSFSGGNTEAFFGQGTRLTVV.

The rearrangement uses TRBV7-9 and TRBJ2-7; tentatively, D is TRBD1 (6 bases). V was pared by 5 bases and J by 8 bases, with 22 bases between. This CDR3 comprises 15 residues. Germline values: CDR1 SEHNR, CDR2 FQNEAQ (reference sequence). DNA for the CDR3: TGTGCCAGCAGCGGCAGGGGTGCCCTTGGAACGAAGCAGTACTTC. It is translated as CASSGRGALGTKQYF.

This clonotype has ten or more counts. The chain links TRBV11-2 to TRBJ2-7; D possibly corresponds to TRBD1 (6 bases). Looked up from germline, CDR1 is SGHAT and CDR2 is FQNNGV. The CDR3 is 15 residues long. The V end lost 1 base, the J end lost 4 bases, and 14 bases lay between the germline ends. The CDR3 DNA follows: TGTGCCAGCAGCTTAGGACGGACAGCCTTTTACGAGCAGTACTTC. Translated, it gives CASSLGRTAFYEQYF.

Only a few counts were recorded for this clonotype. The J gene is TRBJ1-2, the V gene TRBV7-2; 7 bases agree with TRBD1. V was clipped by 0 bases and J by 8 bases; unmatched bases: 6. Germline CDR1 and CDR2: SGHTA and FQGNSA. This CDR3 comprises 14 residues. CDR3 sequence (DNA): TGTGCCAGCAGCTTAGCTACAGGGGTAGGCGGCTACACCTTC. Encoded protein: CASSLATGVGGYTF.

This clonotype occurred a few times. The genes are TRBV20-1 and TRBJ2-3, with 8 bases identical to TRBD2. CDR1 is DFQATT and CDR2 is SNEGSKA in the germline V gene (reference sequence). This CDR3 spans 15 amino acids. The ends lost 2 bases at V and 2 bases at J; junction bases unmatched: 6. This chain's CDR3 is CSARRGGRATDTQYF. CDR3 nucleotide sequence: TGCAGTGCTAGACGGGGGGGGCGAGCCACAGATACGCAGTATTTT.

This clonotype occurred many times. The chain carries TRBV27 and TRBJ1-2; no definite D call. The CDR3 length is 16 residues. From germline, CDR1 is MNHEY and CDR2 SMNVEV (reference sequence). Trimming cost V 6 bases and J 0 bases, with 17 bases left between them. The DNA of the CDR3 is TGTGCCAGCAGGGGATTGTGGGGAGAGCCTAACTATGGCTACACCTTC. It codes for CASRGLWGEPNYGYTF.

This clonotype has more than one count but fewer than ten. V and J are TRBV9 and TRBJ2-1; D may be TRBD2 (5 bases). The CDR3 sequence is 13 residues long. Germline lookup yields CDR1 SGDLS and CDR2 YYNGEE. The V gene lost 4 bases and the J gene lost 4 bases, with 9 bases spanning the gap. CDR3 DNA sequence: TGTGCCAGCAGCTCTTCGGGGTACAATGAGCAGTTCTTC. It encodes CASSSSGYNEQFF.

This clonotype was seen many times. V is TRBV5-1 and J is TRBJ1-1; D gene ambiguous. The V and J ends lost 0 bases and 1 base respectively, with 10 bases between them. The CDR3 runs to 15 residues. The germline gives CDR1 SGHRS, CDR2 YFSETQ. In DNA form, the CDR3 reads TGCGCCAGCAGCTTGGAGCTCCTATGGAACACTGAAGCTTTCTTT. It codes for CASSLELLWNTEAFF. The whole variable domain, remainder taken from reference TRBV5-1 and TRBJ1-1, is KAGVTQTPRYLIKTRGQQVTLSCSPISGHRSVSWYQQTPGQGLQFLFEYFSETQRNKGNFPGRFSGRQFSNSRSEMNVSTLELGDSALYLCASSLELLWNTEAFFGQGTRLTVV.

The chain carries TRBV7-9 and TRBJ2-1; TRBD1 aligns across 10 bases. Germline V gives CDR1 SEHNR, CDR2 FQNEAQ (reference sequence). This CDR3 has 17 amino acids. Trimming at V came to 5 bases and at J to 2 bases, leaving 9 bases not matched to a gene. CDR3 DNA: TGTGCCAGCAGCCCGCGGGACAGGGGAATAACCTACAATGAGCAGTTCTTC. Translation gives CASSPRDRGITYNEQFF.

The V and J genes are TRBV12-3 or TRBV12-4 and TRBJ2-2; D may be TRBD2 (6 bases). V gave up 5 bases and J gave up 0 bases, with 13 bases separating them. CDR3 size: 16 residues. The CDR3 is CASSPRGMTNTGELFF. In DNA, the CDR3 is TGTGCCAGCAGTCCCCGGGGGATGACGAACACCGGGGAGCTGTTTTTT.

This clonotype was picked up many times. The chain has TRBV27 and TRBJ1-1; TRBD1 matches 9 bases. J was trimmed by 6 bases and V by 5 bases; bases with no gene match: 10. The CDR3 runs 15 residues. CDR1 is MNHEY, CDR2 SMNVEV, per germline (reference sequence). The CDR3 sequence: CASSTPGTGRSEAFF. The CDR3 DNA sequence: TGTGCCAGCAGTACCCCCGGGACAGGGAGATCTGAAGCTTTCTTT.